This passage covers 4 T cell receptor beta chains from one sample sequenced in a study of graft-versus-host responses after intestinal transplantation. Sequencing used immunoSEQ multiplex PCR; TCRdb keeps in-frame clones, though not all of them. The table includes roughly 56,000 clones, about 90% detected once. The input for sequencing was PBMCs, taken approximately four months after intestinal transplantation. The receptors stem from a human patient who received an intestinal transplant, so some T cells may come from the graft donor.

The chain couples TRBV10-1 to TRBJ2-5, with a tentative D call TRBD1 (6 bases). Germline CDR1 WNHNN, CDR2 SYGVQD (reference sequence). V dropped 10 bases and J dropped 5 bases, with 23 bases sitting between them. The CDR3 contains 15 residues. The CDR3 nucleotides are TGCGCCAACCCCTGTGGGGGCCCAGCGGTGGAGACCCAGTACTTC. Protein sequence: CANPCGGPAVETQYF.

J is TRBJ2-3 and V is TRBV27, with D unresolved. Germline CDR1 is MNHEY and CDR2 is SMNVEV (reference sequence). V lost 2 bases and J 1 base, leaving 7 bases between the germline ends. This CDR3 region has 14 residues. The CDR3 loop reads CASSLAWGTDTQYF. DNA of the CDR3: TGTGCCAGCAGTTTAGCTTGGGGCACAGATACGCAGTATTTT.

The chain links TRBV27 to TRBJ2-2; 7 bases are shared with TRBD2. The germline V gene encodes CDR1 MNHEY and CDR2 SMNVEV (reference sequence). The length of the CDR3 is 16 residues. J was trimmed by 6 bases and V by 5 bases; bases with no gene match: 12. The CDR3 loop is CASSDSGGGGAGELFF. CDR3 DNA sequence: TGTGCCAGCAGTGATTCTGGGGGGGGTGGGGCCGGGGAGCTGTTTTTT.

The CDR3 bases are TGTGCCAGCAGCCCGACTAGCGGGTTCTACAATGAGCAGTTCTTC. It translates to CASSPTSGFYNEQFF. V gene TRBV28 combines with J gene TRBJ2-1; TRBD2 aligns across 10 bases. The V gene end was trimmed by 6 bases and the J gene end by 3 bases; junction bases not matched to a gene: 5. The length of the CDR3 is 15 residues. Looked up from germline, CDR1 is MDHEN and CDR2 is SYDVKM.